The 18 T cell receptor beta chains given below trace back to one sample, sequenced in a study of cytomegalovirus exposure and HLA in healthy donors. 13 Jbeta primers and 60 Vbeta primers were used for the PCR. Some clones are missing from TCRdb's copy, which holds only in-frame ones; the method was immunoSEQ multiplex PCR. The table shows roughly 150,000 clones, with roughly 70% occurring only once. The source material was PBMCs. The source of these receptors is a male donor in good health and CMV-seronegative.

The chain combines TRBV4-3 with TRBJ2-7, with a possible D match to TRBD1 (6 bases). CDR1 is LGHNA, CDR2 YSLEER, per germline. With 3 bases removed from V and 0 bases from J, the gap between germline ends came to 12 bases. The CDR3 extends over 15 amino acids. CDR3 in amino acids: CASSQDTGYSYEQYF. The CDR3 DNA reads as TGCGCCAGCAGCCAGGATACAGGGTACTCCTACGAGCAGTACTTC.

This clone turned up a few times. The genes are TRBV27 and TRBJ1-4; no firm D call. V dropped 2 bases and J dropped 5 bases, with 9 bases sitting between them. The CDR3 is made up of 14 amino acids. Germline CDR1 and CDR2: MNHEY and SMNVEV (reference sequence). In DNA form, the CDR3 reads TGTGCCAGCAGTTTAGCCGGGTTGAATGAAAAACTGTTTTTT. As protein: CASSLAGLNEKLFF.

V is TRBV4-3 and J is TRBJ2-5; D is unresolved. This CDR3 contains 16 residues. The V gene's germline CDR1 is LGHNA and CDR2 YSLEER. The V end was cut by 4 bases, the J end by 5 bases, with 20 bases between. The chain's CDR3 is CASSPSASRNGETQYF. In DNA form, the CDR3 reads TGCGCCAGCAGCCCGTCGGCCTCACGGAACGGGGAGACCCAGTACTTC.

This clone was detected once. The J gene is TRBJ2-7, the V gene TRBV19; 7 bases map to TRBD2. Germline CDR1 LNHDA, CDR2 SQIVND (reference sequence). The J segment lost 3 bases and the V segment lost 5 bases, leaving 7 bases of the junction unmatched. The CDR3 is 14 amino acids. The CDR3 reads CASSSGLSGYEQYF. For the CDR3, the DNA is TGTGCCAGTAGTTCGGGACTAAGCGGCTACGAGCAGTACTTC. The variable domain in full, completed from reference TRBV19 and TRBJ2-7, reads DGGITQSPKYLFRKEGQNVTLSCEQNLNHDAMYWYRQDPGQGLRLIYYSQIVNDFQKGDIAEGYSVSREKKESFPLTVTSAQKNPTAFYLCASSSGLSGYEQYFGPGTRLTVT.

This clone was picked up one time. V usage is TRBV6-1 and J usage is TRBJ1-5, with a tentative D call TRBD1 (5 bases). V lost 3 bases, J lost 6 bases, and 9 bases lay in between. The CDR3 length is 13 residues. Germline values: CDR1 MNHNS, CDR2 SASEGT. The DNA of the CDR3 is TGTGCCAGCAGTGACAGGGTTACTCAGCCCCAGCATTTT. Protein sequence: CASSDRVTQPQHF.

The chain links TRBV11-2 to TRBJ2-2, with a tentative D call TRBD2 (5 bases). Germline assignment: CDR1 SGHAT and CDR2 FQNNGV. CDR3 length: 15 amino acids. V was pared by 5 bases and J by 4 bases, with 14 bases between. CDR3 protein: CASSEAFRGTGELFF. DNA for the CDR3: TGTGCCAGCAGCGAGGCGTTTCGGGGCACCGGGGAGCTGTTTTTT. The full variable domain, rest sourced from reference TRBV11-2 and TRBJ2-2, is EAGVAQSPRYKIIEKRQSVAFWCNPISGHATLYWYQQILGQGPKLLIQFQNNGVVDDSQLPKDRFSAERLKGVDSTLKIQPAKLEDSAVYLCASSEAFRGTGELFFGEGSRLTVL.

The rearrangement uses TRBV5-1 and TRBJ2-1, with D unresolved. The germline CDR1 and CDR2 sequences are SGHRS and YFSETQ. Between the trimmed V and J ends, which lost 0 bases and 4 bases, there was a span of 14 bases. The CDR3 is 16 residues long. Here the CDR3 reads CASSLEEPFGYNEQFF. In nucleotides, the CDR3 is TGCGCCAGCAGCTTGGAGGAGCCCTTCGGGTACAATGAGCAGTTCTTC.

The chain combines TRBV2 with TRBJ1-5, with D uncertain. Germline V gives CDR1 SNHLY, CDR2 FYNNEI. V lost 7 bases to trimming and J lost 3 bases, with 7 bases between them. This CDR3 region has 12 residues. CDR3 residues: CASKRDNQPQHF. The CDR3, as DNA: TGTGCCAGCAAGAGGGACAATCAGCCCCAGCATTTT.

This chain joins TRBV29-1 and TRBJ1-2; D call uncertain. The CDR3 runs to 13 residues. The V gene lost 6 bases and the J gene lost 3 bases, with 14 bases spanning the gap. The germline V gene has CDR1 SQVTM and CDR2 ANQGSEA. The CDR3 loop is CSVAILGDYGYTF. Here the CDR3 DNA reads TGCAGCGTCGCCATCCTTGGAGACTATGGCTACACCTTC.

The gene calls are TRBV28 and TRBJ1-1, with D possibly being TRBD1 (6 bases). Germline V CDR1 and CDR2: MDHEN, SYDVKM. Trimming took 3 bases from V and 6 from J, leaving 8 bases between them. This CDR3 spans 12 amino acids. CDR3 sequence: CASSLGAPEAFF. DNA of the CDR3: TGTGCCAGCAGTTTGGGGGCCCCTGAAGCTTTCTTT.

The rearrangement uses TRBV19 and TRBJ2-2, with D maybe TRBD2 (5 bases). Germline V lookup: CDR1 LNHDA, CDR2 SQIVND (reference sequence). This CDR3 comprises 16 residues. The V gene lost 9 bases and the J gene lost 4 bases, with 21 bases spanning the gap. In DNA, the CDR3 is TGTGCCAGCCTACCCCGGGGTTATTCGGGCACCGGGGAGCTGTTTTTT. Its protein is CASLPRGYSGTGELFF.

This clone has more than one count but fewer than ten. The chain recombines TRBV5-1 with TRBJ1-2; tentatively, D is TRBD1 (6 bases). Between the trimmed V and J ends, which lost 4 bases and 0 bases, there was a span of 19 bases. The CDR3 consists of 17 residues. CDR1 is SGHRS and CDR2 is YFSETQ in the germline V gene. CDR3 nucleotide sequence: TGCGCCAGCAGCCCCACCCTTGGGGGCGAAACTAACTATGGCTACACCTTC. Encoded protein: CASSPTLGGETNYGYTF.

The chain joins TRBV19 to TRBJ2-7; D may be TRBD1 (6 bases). CDR1 LNHDA and CDR2 SQIVND come from the germline V gene (reference sequence). V shed 5 bases and J shed 7 bases, with 18 bases lying between them. This CDR3 has 14 amino acids. The CDR3 DNA follows: TGTGCCAGTAGTTTGACAGGCTCATCGGGGGAGCAGTACTTC. Amino acid sequence: CASSLTGSSGEQYF.

This chain uses TRBV5-4 with TRBJ2-7, with 13 bases matching TRBD2. Trimming removed 5 bases from V and 1 base from J; junction bases left unmatched: 3. This CDR3 region has 15 residues. The germline V gene encodes CDR1 SGHNT and CDR2 YYREEE (reference sequence). CDR3: CASSRGLAGSYEQYF. The CDR3, as DNA: TGTGCCAGCAGTCGGGGACTAGCGGGGTCCTACGAGCAGTACTTC.

This clone came up a few times. This chain uses TRBV6-1 with TRBJ1-1, with TRBD1 matching over 8 bases. V gave up 7 bases and J gave up 6 bases; unmatched junction bases: 10. This CDR3 spans 14 amino acids. Looked up from germline, CDR1 is MNHNS and CDR2 is SASEGT. CDR3 sequence: CASKPQGASPEAFF. CDR3 sequence (DNA): TGTGCCAGCAAACCCCAGGGGGCCTCACCTGAAGCTTTCTTT.

The genes are TRBV12-2 and TRBJ1-5; the table's D call, TRBD1, was not checked against the DNA. TRBV12-2 is an annotated pseudogene. This CDR3 comprises 17 residues. This CDR3 is CASRLVGQVVGNQPQHF. CDR3 nucleotide sequence: TGTGCAAGTCGCTTAGTTGGACAGGTCGTTGGCAATCAGCCCCAGCATTTT.

A word on this clone: Sequence at one end of the junction differs from germline and may be a read error. The J gene is TRBJ2-7, the V gene TRBV19; 8 bases fit TRBD2. Germline CDR1 is LNHDA and CDR2 is SQIVND (reference sequence). This CDR3 has 18 residues. CDR3 DNA: TGTGCCAATCCGACGGACGACGAGTATGAGCGGGGGCCCTACAAGCAGTACTTC. Amino acid sequence: CANPTDDEYERGPYKQYF. The full variable domain, its missing parts supplied by reference TRBV19 and TRBJ2-7, is DGGITQSPKYLFRKEGQNVTLSCEQNLNHDAMYWYRQDPGQGLRLIYYSQIVNDFQKGDIAEGYSVSREKKESFPLTVTSAQKNPTAFYLCANPTDDEYERGPYKQYFGPGTRLTVT.

The chain combines TRBV6-5 with TRBJ1-3; 7 bases map to TRBD1. V shed 10 bases and J 0 bases; nucleotides not matched to a gene: 6. Germline V gene data show CDR1 as MNHEY and CDR2 as SVGAGI. The CDR3 runs 14 residues. CDR3 in DNA: TGTGCCACAGGGGGGCTGAGCTCTGGAAACACCATATATTTT. It encodes CATGGLSSGNTIYF.